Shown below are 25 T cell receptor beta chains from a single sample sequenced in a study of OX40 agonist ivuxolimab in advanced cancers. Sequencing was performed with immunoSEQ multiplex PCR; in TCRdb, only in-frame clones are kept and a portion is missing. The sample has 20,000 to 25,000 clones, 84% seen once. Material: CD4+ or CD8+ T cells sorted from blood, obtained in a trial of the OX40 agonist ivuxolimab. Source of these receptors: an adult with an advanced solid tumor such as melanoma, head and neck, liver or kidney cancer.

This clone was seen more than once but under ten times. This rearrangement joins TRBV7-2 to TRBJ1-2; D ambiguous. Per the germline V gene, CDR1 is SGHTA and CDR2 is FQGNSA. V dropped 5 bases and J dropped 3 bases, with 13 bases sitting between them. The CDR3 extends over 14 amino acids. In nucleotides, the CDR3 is TGTGCCAGCAGCCCAGAGCCGGAAGACTATGGCTACACCTTC. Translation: CASSPEPEDYGYTF.

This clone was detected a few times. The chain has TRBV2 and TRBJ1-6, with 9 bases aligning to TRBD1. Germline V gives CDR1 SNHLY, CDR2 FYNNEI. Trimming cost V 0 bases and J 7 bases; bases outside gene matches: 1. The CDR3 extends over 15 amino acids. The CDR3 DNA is TGTGCCAGCAGTGAAGCGACAGGGGGGAATTCACCCCTCCACTTT. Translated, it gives CASSEATGGNSPLHF.

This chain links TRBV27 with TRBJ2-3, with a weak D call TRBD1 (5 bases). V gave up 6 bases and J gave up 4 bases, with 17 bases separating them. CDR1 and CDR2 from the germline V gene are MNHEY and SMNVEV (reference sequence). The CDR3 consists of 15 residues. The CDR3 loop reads CASSWKGPIPDTQYF. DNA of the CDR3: TGTGCCAGCAGCTGGAAGGGGCCCATTCCAGATACGCAGTATTTT.

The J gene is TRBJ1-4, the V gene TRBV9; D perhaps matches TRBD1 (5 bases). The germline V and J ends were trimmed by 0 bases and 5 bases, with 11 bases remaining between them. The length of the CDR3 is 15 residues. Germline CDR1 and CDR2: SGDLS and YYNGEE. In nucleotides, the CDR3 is TGTGCCAGCAGCGTAGAGGGCCGGGGGAATGAAAAACTGTTTTTT. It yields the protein CASSVEGRGNEKLFF. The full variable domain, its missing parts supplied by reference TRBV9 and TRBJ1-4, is DSGVTQTPKHLITATGQRVTLRCSPRSGDLSVYWYQQSLDQGLQFLIQYYNGEERAKGNILERFSAQQFPDLHSELNLSSLELGDSALYFCASSVEGRGNEKLFFGSGTQLSVL.

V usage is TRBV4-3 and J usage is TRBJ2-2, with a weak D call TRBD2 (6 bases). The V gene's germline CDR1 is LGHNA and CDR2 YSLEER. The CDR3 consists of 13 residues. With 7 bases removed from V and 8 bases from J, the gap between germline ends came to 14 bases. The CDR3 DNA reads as TGCGCCAGCACCAGTGGAGGGCCTGGGGAGCTGTTTTTT. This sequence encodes CASTSGGPGELFF.

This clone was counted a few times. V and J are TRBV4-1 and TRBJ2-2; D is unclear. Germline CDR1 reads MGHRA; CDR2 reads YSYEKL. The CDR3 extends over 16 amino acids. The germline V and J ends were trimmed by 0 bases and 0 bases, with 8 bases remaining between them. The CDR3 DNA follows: TGCGCCAGCAGCCAAGATGAGGCCACGAACACCGGGGAGCTGTTTTTT. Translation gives CASSQDEATNTGELFF.

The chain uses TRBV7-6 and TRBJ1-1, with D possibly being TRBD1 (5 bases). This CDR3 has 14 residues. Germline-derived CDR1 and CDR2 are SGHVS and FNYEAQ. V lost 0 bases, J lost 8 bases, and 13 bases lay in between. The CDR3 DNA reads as TGTGCCAGCAGCTTAGCAAAGGGGCCCACAGAAGCTTTCTTT. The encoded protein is CASSLAKGPTEAFF. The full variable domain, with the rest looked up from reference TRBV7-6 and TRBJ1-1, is GAGVSQSPRYKVTKRGQDVALRCDPISGHVSLYWYRQALGQGPEFLTYFNYEAQQDKSGLPNDRFSAERPEGSISTLTIQRTEQRDSAMYRCASSLAKGPTEAFFGQGTRLTVV.

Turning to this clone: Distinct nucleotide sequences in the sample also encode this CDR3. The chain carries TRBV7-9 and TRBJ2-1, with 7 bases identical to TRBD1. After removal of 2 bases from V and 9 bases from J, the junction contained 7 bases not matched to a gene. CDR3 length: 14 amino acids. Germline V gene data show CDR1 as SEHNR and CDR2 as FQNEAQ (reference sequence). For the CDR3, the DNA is TGTGCCAGCAGCTTAAAGGGGGCTGGGGGTGAGCAGTTCTTC. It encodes CASSLKGAGGEQFF.

The chain's CDR3 is CASSLAGGPADTQYF. The DNA of the CDR3 is TGCGCCAGCAGCTTAGCGGGGGGGCCAGCAGATACGCAGTATTTT. V is TRBV5-1 and J is TRBJ2-3; 10 bases line up with TRBD2. With V trimmed by 2 bases and J by 4 bases, 4 bases remained unmatched. The CDR3 is 15 amino acids. Germline assignment: CDR1 SGHRS and CDR2 YFSETQ. The entire variable domain, with the rest obtained from reference TRBV5-1 and TRBJ2-3, is as follows: KAGVTQTPRYLIKTRGQQVTLSCSPISGHRSVSWYQQTPGQGLQFLFEYFSETQRNKGNFPGRFSGRQFSNSRSEMNVSTLELGDSALYLCASSLAGGPADTQYFGPGTRLTVL.

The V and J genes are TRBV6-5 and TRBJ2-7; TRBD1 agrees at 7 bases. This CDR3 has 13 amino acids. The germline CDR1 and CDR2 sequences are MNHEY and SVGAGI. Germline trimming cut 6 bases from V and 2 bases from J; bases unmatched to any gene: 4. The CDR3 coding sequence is TGTGCCAGCAGGGGGACAGCCGCCTACGAGCAGTACTTC. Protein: CASRGTAAYEQYF.

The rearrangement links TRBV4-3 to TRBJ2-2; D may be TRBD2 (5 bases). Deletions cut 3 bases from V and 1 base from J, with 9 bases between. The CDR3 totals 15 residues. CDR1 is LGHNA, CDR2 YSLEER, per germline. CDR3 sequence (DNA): TGCGCCAGCAGCCAGGTCCGGGAGAACACCGGGGAGCTGTTTTTT. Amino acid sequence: CASSQVRENTGELFF.

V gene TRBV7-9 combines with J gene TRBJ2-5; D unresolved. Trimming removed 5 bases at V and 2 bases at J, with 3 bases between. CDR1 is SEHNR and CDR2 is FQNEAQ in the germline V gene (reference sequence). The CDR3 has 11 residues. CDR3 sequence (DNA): TGTGCCAGCAGCCATCAAGAGACCCAGTACTTC. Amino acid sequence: CASSHQETQYF.

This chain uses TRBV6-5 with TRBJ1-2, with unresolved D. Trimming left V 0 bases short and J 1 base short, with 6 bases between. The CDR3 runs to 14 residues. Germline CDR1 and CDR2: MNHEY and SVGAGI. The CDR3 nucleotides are TGTGCCAGCAGTTACTCGGAGTTTAACTATGGCTACACCTTC. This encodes CASSYSEFNYGYTF.

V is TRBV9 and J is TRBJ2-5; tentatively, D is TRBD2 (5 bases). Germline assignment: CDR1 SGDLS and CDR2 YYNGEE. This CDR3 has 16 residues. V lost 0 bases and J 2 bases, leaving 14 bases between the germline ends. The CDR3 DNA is TGTGCCAGCAGCGTAGCTGCGCAGCCGGGGCAAGAGACCCAGTACTTC. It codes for CASSVAAQPGQETQYF.

This CDR3 is CASSLYERGARGEQFF. The CDR3 nucleotides read TGTGCCAGCAGCTTATACGAGCGGGGGGCCCGGGGGGAGCAGTTCTTC. The chain employs TRBV7-2 and TRBJ2-1; 9 bases line up with TRBD2. The CDR3 contains 16 residues. The V segment lost 2 bases and the J segment 10 bases; nucleotides outside the gene matches: 12. Germline CDR1 is SGHTA and CDR2 is FQGNSA. The full variable domain, its missing parts supplied by reference TRBV7-2 and TRBJ2-1, is GAGVSQSPSNKVTEKGKDVELRCDPISGHTALYWYRQSLGQGLEFLIYFQGNSAPDKSGLPSDRFSAERTGGSVSTLTIQRTQQEDSAVYLCASSLYERGARGEQFFGPGTRLTVL.

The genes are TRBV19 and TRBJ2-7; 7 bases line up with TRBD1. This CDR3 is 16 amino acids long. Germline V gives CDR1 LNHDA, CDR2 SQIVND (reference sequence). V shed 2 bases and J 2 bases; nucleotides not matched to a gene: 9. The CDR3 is CASSISATQGAYEQYF. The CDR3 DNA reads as TGTGCCAGTAGTATATCTGCCACGCAGGGGGCCTACGAGCAGTACTTC. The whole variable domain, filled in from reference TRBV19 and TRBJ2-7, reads DGGITQSPKYLFRKEGQNVTLSCEQNLNHDAMYWYRQDPGQGLRLIYYSQIVNDFQKGDIAEGYSVSREKKESFPLTVTSAQKNPTAFYLCASSISATQGAYEQYFGPGTRLTVT.

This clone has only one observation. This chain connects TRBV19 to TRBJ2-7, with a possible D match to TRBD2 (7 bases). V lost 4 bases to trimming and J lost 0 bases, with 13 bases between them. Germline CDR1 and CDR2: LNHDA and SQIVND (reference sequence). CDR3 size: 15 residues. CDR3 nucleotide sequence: TGTGCCAGTAGTAGGGGGGCTAGCGGCTCCTACGAGCAGTACTTC. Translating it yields CASSRGASGSYEQYF. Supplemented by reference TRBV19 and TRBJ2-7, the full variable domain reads DGGITQSPKYLFRKEGQNVTLSCEQNLNHDAMYWYRQDPGQGLRLIYYSQIVNDFQKGDIAEGYSVSREKKESFPLTVTSAQKNPTAFYLCASSRGASGSYEQYFGPGTRLTVT.

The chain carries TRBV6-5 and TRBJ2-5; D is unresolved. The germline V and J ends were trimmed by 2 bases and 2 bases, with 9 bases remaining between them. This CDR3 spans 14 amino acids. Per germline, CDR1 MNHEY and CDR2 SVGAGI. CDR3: CASSYGHGQETQYF. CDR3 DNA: TGTGCCAGCAGTTACGGCCATGGGCAAGAGACCCAGTACTTC.

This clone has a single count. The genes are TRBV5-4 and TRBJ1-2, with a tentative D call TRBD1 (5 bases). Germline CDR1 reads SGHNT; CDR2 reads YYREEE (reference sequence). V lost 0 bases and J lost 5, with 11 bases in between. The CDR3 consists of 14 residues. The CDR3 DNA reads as TGTGCCAGCAGCTTGGCCGGGGGGAGTTATGGCTACACCTTC. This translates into CASSLAGGSYGYTF.

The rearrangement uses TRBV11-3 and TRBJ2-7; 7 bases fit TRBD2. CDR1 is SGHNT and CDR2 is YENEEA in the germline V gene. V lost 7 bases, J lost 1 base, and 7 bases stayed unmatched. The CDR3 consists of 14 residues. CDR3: CASTRTRESYEQYF. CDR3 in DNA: TGTGCCAGCACCAGGACTAGGGAGTCCTACGAGCAGTACTTC.

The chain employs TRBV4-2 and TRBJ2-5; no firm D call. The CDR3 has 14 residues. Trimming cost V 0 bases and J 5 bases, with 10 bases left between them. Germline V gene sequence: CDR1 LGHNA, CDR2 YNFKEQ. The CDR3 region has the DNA TGTGCCAGCAGCCAAGACAGTCAGGAGGAGACCCAGTACTTC. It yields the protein CASSQDSQEETQYF.

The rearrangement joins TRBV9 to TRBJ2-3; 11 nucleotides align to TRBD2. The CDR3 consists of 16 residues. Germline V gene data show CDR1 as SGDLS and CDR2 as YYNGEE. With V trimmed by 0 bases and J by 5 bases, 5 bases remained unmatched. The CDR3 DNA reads TGTGCCAGCAGCGTAGGCCTAGCGGGGGGTATAGATACGCAGTATTTT. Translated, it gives CASSVGLAGGIDTQYF.

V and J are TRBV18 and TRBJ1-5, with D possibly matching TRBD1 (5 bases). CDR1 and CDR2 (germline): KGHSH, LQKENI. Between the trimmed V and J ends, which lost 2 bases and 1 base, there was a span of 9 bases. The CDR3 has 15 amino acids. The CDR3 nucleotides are TGTGCCAGCTCACCAGGGGCTGGGAGCAATCAGCCCCAGCATTTT. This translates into CASSPGAGSNQPQHF. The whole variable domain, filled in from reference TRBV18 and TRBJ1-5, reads NAGVMQNPRHLVRRRGQEARLRCSPMKGHSHVYWYRQLPEEGLKFMVYLQKENIIDESGMPKERFSAEFPKEGPSILRIQQVVRGDSAAYFCASSPGAGSNQPQHFGDGTRLSIL.

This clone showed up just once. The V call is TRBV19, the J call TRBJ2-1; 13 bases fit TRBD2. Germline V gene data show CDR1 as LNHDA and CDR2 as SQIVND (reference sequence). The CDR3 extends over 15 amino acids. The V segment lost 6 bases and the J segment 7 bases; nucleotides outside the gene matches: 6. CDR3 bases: TGTGCCAGTAGGCGGACTAGCGGGAGTGTAAATGAGCAGTTCTTC. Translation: CASRRTSGSVNEQFF. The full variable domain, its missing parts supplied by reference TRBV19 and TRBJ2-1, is DGGITQSPKYLFRKEGQNVTLSCEQNLNHDAMYWYRQDPGQGLRLIYYSQIVNDFQKGDIAEGYSVSREKKESFPLTVTSAQKNPTAFYLCASRRTSGSVNEQFFGPGTRLTVL.

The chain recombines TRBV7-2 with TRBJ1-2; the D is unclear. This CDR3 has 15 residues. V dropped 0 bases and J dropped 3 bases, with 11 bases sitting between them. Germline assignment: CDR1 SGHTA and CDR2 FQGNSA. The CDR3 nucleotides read TGTGCCAGCAGCTTAGCTCGTGACGGCCACTATGGCTACACCTTC. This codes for CASSLARDGHYGYTF.